This T cell receptor (beta chain) was obtained from a study of blood T cell repertoires in COVID-19. Study summary: The samples span acute and convalescent COVID-19 from the United States, Italy and Spain. T cells, B-cell-depleted T cells, or PBMCs provided the cDNA or gDNA that served as material.

The table came from immunoSEQ multiplex PCR; TCRdb's copy has only in-frame clones and leaves some out. The sample lists approximately 240,000 clones; approximately 86% were seen once. The CDR3 consists of 14 residues. Between the trimmed V and J ends, which lost 10 bases and 4 bases, there was a span of 18 bases. CDR1 is SNHLY and CDR2 is FYNNEI in the germline V gene. Participants reported their clinical history, and cohort assignment relied on those reports. Material: PBMCs or T cells enriched from blood (not recorded which). This TCR was recovered from a young woman with acute COVID-19. The chain combines TRBV2 with TRBJ2-3; TRBD1 might be the D (5 bases). CDR3 nucleotide sequence: TGTGCCATTAAGGGTGGGGCGAAGGCAGATACGCAGTATTTT. Amino acid sequence: CAIKGGAKADTQYF.